This TCR beta chain stems from a study of cytomegalovirus exposure and HLA in healthy donors. Background on the study: Sequencing of about 179 million T cells in an earlier analysis found around 120 million unique TCR beta sequences. Regarding the study as a whole: DRB1 showed the most TCR associations and HLA-C the fewest in a later analysis, as rates varied by HLA locus.

The count of this clone is one. What it recognizes is unknown. In the PCR, 60 Vbeta and 13 Jbeta primers were used. The assay was immunoSEQ multiplex PCR, and TCRdb's table has in-frame clones only and misses some. The table shows tens of thousands of clones, with 79% occurring only once. CDR1 is SGHAT, CDR2 FQNNGV, per germline. The V end lost 5 bases, the J end lost 1 base, and 17 bases lay between the germline ends. The CDR3 consists of 17 residues. Input material: PBMCs. This receptor was identified in a woman aged 40 to 50 in good health and CMV-seropositive. The chain is built from TRBV11-2 and TRBJ2-2; D is perhaps TRBD2 (5 bases). CDR3 DNA: TGTGCCAGCAGCCCACGACCCGCCGGGGAGAACACCGGGGAGCTGTTTTTT. It is translated as CASSPRPAGENTGELFF.